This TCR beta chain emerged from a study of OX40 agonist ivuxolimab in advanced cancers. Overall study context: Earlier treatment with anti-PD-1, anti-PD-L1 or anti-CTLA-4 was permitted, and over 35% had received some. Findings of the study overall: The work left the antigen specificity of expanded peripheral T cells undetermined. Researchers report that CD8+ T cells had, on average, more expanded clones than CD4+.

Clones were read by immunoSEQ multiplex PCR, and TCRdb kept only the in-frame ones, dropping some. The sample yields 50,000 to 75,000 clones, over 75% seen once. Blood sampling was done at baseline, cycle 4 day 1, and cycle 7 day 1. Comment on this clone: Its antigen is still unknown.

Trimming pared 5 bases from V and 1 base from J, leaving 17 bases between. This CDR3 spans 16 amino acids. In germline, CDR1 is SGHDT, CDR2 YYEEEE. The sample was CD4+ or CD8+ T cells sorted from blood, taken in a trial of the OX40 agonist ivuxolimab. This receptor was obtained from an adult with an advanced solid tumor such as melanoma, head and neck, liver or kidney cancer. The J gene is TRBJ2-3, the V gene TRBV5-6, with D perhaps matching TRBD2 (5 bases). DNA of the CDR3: TGTGCCAGCAGTCTCTTGACACTCGGGGGCACAGATACGCAGTATTTT. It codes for CASSLLTLGGTDTQYF.